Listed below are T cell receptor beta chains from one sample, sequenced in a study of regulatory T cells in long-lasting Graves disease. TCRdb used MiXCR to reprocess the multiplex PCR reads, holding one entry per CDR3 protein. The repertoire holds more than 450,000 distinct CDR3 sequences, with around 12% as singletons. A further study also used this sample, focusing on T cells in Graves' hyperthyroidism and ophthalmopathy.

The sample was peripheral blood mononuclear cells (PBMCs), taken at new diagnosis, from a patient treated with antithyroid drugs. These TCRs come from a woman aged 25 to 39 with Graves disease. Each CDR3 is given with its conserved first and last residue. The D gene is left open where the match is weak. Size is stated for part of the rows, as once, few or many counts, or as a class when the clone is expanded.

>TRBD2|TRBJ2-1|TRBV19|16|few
TGTGCCAGTAGTATAACTGGGACTAGCGGGAGCAATGAGCAGTTCTTC
CASSITGTSGSNEQFF
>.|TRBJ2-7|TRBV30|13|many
TGTGCCTGGAGTGTAGTCCGTAACGGCGAGCAGTACTTC
CAWSVVRNGEQYF
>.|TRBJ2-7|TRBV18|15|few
TGTGCCAGCTCACCACCGGAGGGGGGGAGGCACGAGCAGTACTTC
CASSPPEGGRHEQYF
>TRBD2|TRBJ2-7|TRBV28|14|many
TGTGCCAGCAGGACTAGCGGGAGCAGGTACGAGCAGTACTTC
CASRTSGSRYEQYF
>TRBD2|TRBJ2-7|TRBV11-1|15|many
TGTGCCAGCAGCTCCGACGCGCGGGAGTACTACGAGCAGTACTTC
CASSSDAREYYEQYF
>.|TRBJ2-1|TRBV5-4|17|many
TGTGCCAGCAGCTTGCTAATTAGCTCTATGGGGGACAATGAGCAGTTCTTC
CASSLLISSMGDNEQFF
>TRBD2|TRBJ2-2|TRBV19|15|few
TGTGCCAGTAGTTACGGGACTAAAAACACCGGGGAGCTGTTTTTT
CASSYGTKNTGELFF
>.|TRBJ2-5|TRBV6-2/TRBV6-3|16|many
TGTGCCAGCAGTAACACAGGGGAGGACTTCCAAGAGACCCAGTACTTC
CASSNTGEDFQETQYF
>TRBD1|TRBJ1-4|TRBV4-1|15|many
TGTGCCAGCAGCCAAGTAGCAGGGGGCAATGAAAAACTGTTTTTT
CASSQVAGGNEKLFF
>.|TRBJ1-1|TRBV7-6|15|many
TGTGCCAGCAGCTTAGTGCCGTGGGGTAAACCTGAAGCTTTCTTT
CASSLVPWGKPEAFF
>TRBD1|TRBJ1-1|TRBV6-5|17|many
TGTGCCAGCAGTTACTCCCCAAAACAGGGGGGGAACACTGAAGCTTTCTTT
CASSYSPKQGGNTEAFF
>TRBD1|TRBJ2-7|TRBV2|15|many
TGTGCCAGCAGTGTCGGGGACAGGGGGTTCTACGAGCAGTACTTC
CASSVGDRGFYEQYF
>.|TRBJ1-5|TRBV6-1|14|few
TGTGCCAGCAGTGAATCAAGGGCTGCGGGGCCCCAGCATTTT
CASSESRAAGPQHF
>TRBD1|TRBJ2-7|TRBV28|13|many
TGTGCCACCAGAGGACAGGTTACCTACGAGCAGTACTTC
CATRGQVTYEQYF
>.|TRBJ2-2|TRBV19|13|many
TGTGCCAGTAGTTTAACCGAGGCCGGGGAGCTGTTTTTT
CASSLTEAGELFF
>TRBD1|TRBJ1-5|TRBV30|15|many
TGTGCCTGGAGTGAAACAGGGGAAAGCAATCAGCCCCAGCATTTT
CAWSETGESNQPQHF
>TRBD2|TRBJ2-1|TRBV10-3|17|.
TGTGCCATCAGGGGGACTAGCGGGAGCGTCGCAGCCAATGAGCAGTTCTTC
CAIRGTSGSVAANEQFF
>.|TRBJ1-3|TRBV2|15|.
TGTGCCAGCAGTGAAGAGAGGGGCTCTGGAAACACCATATATTTT
CASSEERGSGNTIYF
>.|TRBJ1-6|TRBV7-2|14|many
TGTGCCAGCAGCCCAGCCGGGCAGAACGGGCCCCTCCACTTT
CASSPAGQNGPLHF
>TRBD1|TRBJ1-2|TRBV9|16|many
TGTGCCAGCAGCGTAGGTGGGACAGACCTTTCCTATGGCTACACCTTC
CASSVGGTDLSYGYTF
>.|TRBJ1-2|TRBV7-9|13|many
TGTGCCAGCAGCTCCTCAGACAGCTATGGCTACACCTTC
CASSSSDSYGYTF
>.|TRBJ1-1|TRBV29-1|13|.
TGCAGCGTTTCTAAAGCTATGAACACTGAAGCTTTCTTT
CSVSKAMNTEAFF
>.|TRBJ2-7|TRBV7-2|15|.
TGTGCCAGCAGTTACTATAGCGGTCCCTCCTACGAGCAGTACTTC
CASSYYSGPSYEQYF
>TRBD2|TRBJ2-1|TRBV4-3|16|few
TGCGCCAGCAGCCAAGGGCTAGCGGGAGGAAAGAATGAGCAGTTCTTC
CASSQGLAGGKNEQFF
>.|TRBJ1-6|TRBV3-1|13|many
TGTGCCAGCAGCCGGGAAGGAAATTCACCCCTCCACTTT
CASSREGNSPLHF
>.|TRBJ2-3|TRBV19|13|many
TGTGCCAGTAGTATAGAGTCGCCAGATACGCAGTATTTT
CASSIESPDTQYF
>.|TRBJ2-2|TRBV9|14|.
TGTGCCAGCAGCGTAGCTCTAGCCACCGGGGAGCTGTTTTTT
CASSVALATGELFF
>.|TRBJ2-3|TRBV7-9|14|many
TGTGCCAGCAGCCCCTATTGGGAAACAGATACGCAGTATTTT
CASSPYWETDTQYF
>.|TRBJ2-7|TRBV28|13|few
TGTGCCAGCAGTAGAACGGGGAACTGCGAGCAGTACTTC
CASSRTGNCEQYF
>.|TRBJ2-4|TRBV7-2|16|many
TGTGCCAGCAGCTTAGAGGCTGCCCTAGCCAAAAACATTCAGTACTTC
CASSLEAALAKNIQYF
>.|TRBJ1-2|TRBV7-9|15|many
TGTGCCAGCACCCCTAAGGGCACCACTAACTATGGCTACACCTTC
CASTPKGTTNYGYTF
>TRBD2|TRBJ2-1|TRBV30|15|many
TGTGCCTGGGGGGGGGAAGGGGTTACCTACAATGAGCAGTTCTTC
CAWGGEGVTYNEQFF
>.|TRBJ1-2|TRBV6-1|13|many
TGTGCCAGCAGTGCAAGCCCAGGGGATGGCTACACCTTC
CASSASPGDGYTF
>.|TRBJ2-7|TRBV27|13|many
TGTGCCAGCAGTTTATGGAGTTCGGGTGAGCAGTACTTC
CASSLWSSGEQYF
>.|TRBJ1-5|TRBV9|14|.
TGTGCCAGCAGCGTGTGGGACGGCAATCAGCCCCAGCATTTT
CASSVWDGNQPQHF
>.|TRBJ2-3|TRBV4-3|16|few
TGCGCCAGCAGCCAAGATAAGGGCTTACGGACAGATACGCAGTATTTT
CASSQDKGLRTDTQYF
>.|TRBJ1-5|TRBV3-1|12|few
TGTGCCAGCAGCCAAGCCGGTCAGCCCCAGCATTTT
CASSQAGQPQHF
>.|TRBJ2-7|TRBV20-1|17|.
TGCAGTGCTAGAGATAGAAGAAAGGGGGGCCCCTCCAACGAGCAGTACTTC
CSARDRRKGGPSNEQYF
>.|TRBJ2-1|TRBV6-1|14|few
TGTGCCAGCAGTGAGGCCCAGCGAGGAAATGAGCAGTTCTTC
CASSEAQRGNEQFF
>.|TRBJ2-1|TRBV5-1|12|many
TGTGCCAGCAGCTTACTCCCTAATGAGCAGTTCTTC
CASSLLPNEQFF
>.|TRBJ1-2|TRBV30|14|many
TGTGCCTGGAGTCCCGGACCAGGGAGATATGGCTACACCTTC
CAWSPGPGRYGYTF
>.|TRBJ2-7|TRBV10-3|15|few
TGTGCCATCAGTGAGTCGAATCCGGGGGCAGGGGAGCAGTACTTC
CAISESNPGAGEQYF
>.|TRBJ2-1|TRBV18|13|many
TGTGCCAGCTCAGCGACAGCTACCAATGAGCAGTTCTTC
CASSATATNEQFF
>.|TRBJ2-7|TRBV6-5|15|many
TGTGCCAGCAGTTACTCGGAGGGGGACGCCTCTGAGCAGTACTTC
CASSYSEGDASEQYF
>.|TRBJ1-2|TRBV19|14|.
TGTGCCAGTAGTCGGGGGGTTGTGGGCTATGGCTACACCTTC
CASSRGVVGYGYTF
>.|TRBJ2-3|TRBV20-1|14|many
TGCAGTGCTAGGATGGGTGGGGACGCAGATACGCAGTATTTT
CSARMGGDADTQYF
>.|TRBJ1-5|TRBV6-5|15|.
TGTGCCAGCAGTTACTCGAAGGGCTTTGGTCAGCCCCAGCATTTT
CASSYSKGFGQPQHF
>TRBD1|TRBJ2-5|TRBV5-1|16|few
TGCGCCAGCAGCTTGCATCTGACAGGGTCGGGGGAGACCCAGTACTTC
CASSLHLTGSGETQYF